One sample yielded the 17 T cell receptor beta chains listed below, sequenced in a study of vaccination effects on CD4 cells after COVID-19. These receptors' antigens are unknown. The culture ran for about eleven days before CD4+ T cells were isolated. Two-dose vaccination with either BNT162b2 or mRNA-1273 was given to the participants. The table came from immunoSEQ multiplex PCR; TCRdb's copy has only in-frame clones and leaves some out. The profile shows tens of thousands of clones, 65% to 80% of them singletons. Material: CD4+ T cells from PBMCs cultured without peptide, obtained after COVID-19 vaccination. These receptor sequences come from a human donor who received a COVID-19 vaccine.

V is TRBV6-2 or TRBV6-3 and J is TRBJ2-2; the D is unclear. The germline V gene encodes CDR1 MNHEY and CDR2 SVGEGT. V shed 2 bases and J shed 5 bases, with 12 bases lying between them. This CDR3 spans 15 amino acids. CDR3 residues: CASSYDLVETGELFF. CDR3 DNA: TGTGCCAGCAGTTACGATCTGGTAGAGACCGGGGAGCTGTTTTTT.

This rearrangement joins TRBV5-1 to TRBJ2-2; D remains unclear. This CDR3 has 15 residues. Germline V gene sequence: CDR1 SGHRS, CDR2 YFSETQ. Trimming stripped 4 bases from V and 0 bases from J, with 10 bases between. The CDR3 DNA is TGCGCCAGCAGCCCTATAAACTCGAACACCGGGGAGCTGTTTTTT. Protein sequence: CASSPINSNTGELFF.

This sequence joins TRBV6-5 and TRBJ2-1; D is unresolved. There are 13 residues in the CDR3. V lost 5 bases and J 6 bases, leaving 11 bases between the germline ends. Germline V lookup: CDR1 MNHEY, CDR2 SVGAGI. CDR3 residues: CASSRILTNEQFF. The CDR3 nucleotides read TGTGCCAGCAGTCGGATCTTGACCAATGAGCAGTTCTTC.

The chain has TRBV5-8 and TRBJ2-7; D might be TRBD1 or TRBD2, each matching 5 bases. Looked up from germline, CDR1 is SGHTS and CDR2 is YDEGEE. There are 14 residues in the CDR3. Trimming left V 0 bases short and J 5 bases short, with 12 bases between. This chain's CDR3 is CASSLGGARNEQYV. The CDR3 DNA reads TGTGCCAGCAGCTTGGGAGGGGCTCGGAACGAGCAGTACGTC.

This clone has more than one count but fewer than ten. In nucleotides, the CDR3 is TGTGCTAGTGGTTTGGAGTTGGGTACTGAAGCTTTCTTT. Amino acid sequence: CASGLELGTEAFF. The rearrangement links TRBV12-5 to TRBJ1-1, with D unresolved. Germline CDR1 and CDR2: LGHNT and FRNRAP. The CDR3 is made up of 13 amino acids. V was pared by 1 base and J by 5 bases, with 8 bases between.

On this clone: Sequence at one end of the junction differs from germline and may be a read error. The chain couples TRBV6-1 to TRBJ1-4; 7 nucleotides match TRBD1. CDR1 MNHNS and CDR2 SASEGT come from the germline V gene. CDR3 length: 16 residues. CDR3 region: CASSEQGQVSKEKLFF. CDR3 nucleotides: TGTGCCAGCAGTGAACAAGGACAGGTGTCTAAAGAAAAACTGTTTTTT.

This clone was detected only once. The rearrangement joins TRBV30 to TRBJ2-2, with D possibly called TRBD1 or TRBD2 (7 bases each). This CDR3 contains 16 residues. Trimming left V 2 bases short and J 6 bases short, with 19 bases between. Germline-derived CDR1 and CDR2 are GTSNPN and SVGIG (reference sequence). CDR3 nucleotides: TGTGCCTGGAGTCCGCCTTACGCAGGGGGGGCCGGGGAGCTGTTTTTT. Translation: CAWSPPYAGGAGELFF.

The genes are TRBV5-5 and TRBJ2-3; 8 nucleotides agree with TRBD1. With V trimmed by 6 bases and J by 1 base, 10 bases remained unmatched. The CDR3 extends over 16 amino acids. Germline CDR1 is SGHKS and CDR2 is YYEKEE (reference sequence). In DNA, the CDR3 is TGTGCCAGCAACCCTCAACCGGGACAGGGCACAGATACGCAGTATTTT. This encodes CASNPQPGQGTDTQYF.

This CDR3 is CAISGGTGSETQYF. CDR3 nucleotide sequence: TGTGCCATCAGTGGAGGGACAGGCTCCGAGACCCAGTACTTC. This chain connects TRBV10-3 to TRBJ2-5; the match to TRBD1 covers 8 bases. Germline trimming cut 4 bases from V and 5 bases from J; bases unmatched to any gene: 6. Germline CDR1 is ENHRY and CDR2 is SYGVKD. The CDR3 has 14 residues.

This rearrangement joins TRBV24-1 to TRBJ2-2; TRBD1 matches 8 bases. The CDR3 covers 16 residues. CDR1 is KGHDR, CDR2 SFDVKD, per germline. V shed 0 bases and J 7 bases; nucleotides not matched to a gene: 6. CDR3 nucleotide sequence: TGTGCCACCAGTGATTTGGGGACAGGCAGACACGGGGAGCTGTTTTTT. It is translated as CATSDLGTGRHGELFF.

The gene calls are TRBV5-8 and TRBJ2-7; perhaps TRBD1 as D (6 bases). CDR1 and CDR2 from the germline V gene are SGHTS and YDEGEE. The CDR3 is 11 amino acids. Deletions cut 9 bases from V and 3 bases from J, with 10 bases between. In DNA, the CDR3 is TGTGCCACCCAGGACAGCTACGAGCAGTACGTC. Protein: CATQDSYEQYV.

V gene TRBV7-9 combines with J gene TRBJ2-7; D perhaps matches TRBD1 (6 bases). Germline CDR1 SEHNR, CDR2 FQNEAQ (reference sequence). With 4 bases removed from V and 6 bases from J, the gap between germline ends came to 16 bases. This CDR3 comprises 14 residues. CDR3 bases: TGTGCCAGCAGCTCCCTTACAGGGACGGGCGAGCAGTACGTC. This encodes CASSSLTGTGEQYV.

The CDR3 sequence: CASSPLSGNEQFF. In DNA form, the CDR3 reads TGTGCCAGCTCACCACTAAGTGGCAATGAGCAGTTCTTC. The chain links TRBV18 to TRBJ2-1, with D uncertain. The CDR3 is 13 residues long. Trimming stripped 1 base from V and 6 bases from J, with 7 bases between. The germline V gene has CDR1 KGHSH and CDR2 LQKENI.

The rearrangement uses TRBV11-3 and TRBJ2-2, with 8 bases lining up with TRBD1. This CDR3 is built from 16 residues. Trimming took 5 bases from V and 5 from J; bases not matched to a gene: 10. The V gene's germline CDR1 is SGHNT and CDR2 YENEEA. CDR3 nucleotide sequence: TGTGCCAGCAGCCCCTCGGGGACAGGATCGACCGGGGAGCTGTTTTTT. This sequence encodes CASSPSGTGSTGELFF.

This clone appeared a few times. This chain joins TRBV6-5 and TRBJ2-3; 9 bases are shared with TRBD2. Germline trimming cut 5 bases from V and 3 bases from J; bases unmatched to any gene: 6. There are 15 residues in the CDR3. In germline, CDR1 is MNHEY, CDR2 SVGAGI. The CDR3 coding sequence is TGTGCCAGCAGTCTAGTAGCGGGGGAGACAGATACGCAGTATTTT. Protein sequence: CASSLVAGETDTQYF.

In its sample, this clone was seen a few times. The V and J genes are TRBV5-5 and TRBJ1-3; D not certain. The CDR3 contains 12 residues. Germline CDR1 SGHKS, CDR2 YYEKEE (reference sequence). Trimming took off 6 bases at V and 3 bases at J, with 7 bases between the two ends. In nucleotides, the CDR3 is TGTGCCAGCACGGGGTTTGGAAACACCATATATTTT. Translating gives CASTGFGNTIYF.

The chain couples TRBV4-1 to TRBJ1-5; the match to TRBD1 covers 12 bases. With V trimmed by 4 bases and J by 5 bases, 3 bases remained unmatched. Germline CDR1 is MGHRA and CDR2 is YSYEKL. The CDR3 contains 15 residues. CDR3 in DNA: TGCGCCAGCAGCCCGGGGGACAGGGGGCATCAGCCCCAGCATTTT. This sequence encodes CASSPGDRGHQPQHF.